This note documents a single T cell receptor (beta chain) sequence. Its target is not known. This sample is drawn from a study of shared clonotypes between healthy human individuals. Study summary: Per donor, CD8 memory used one plate, CD8 naive used two, CD4 memory used three and CD4 naive used three. Study-wide results and caveats: Several donors shared around 5% of their naive CD4 clonotypes. As a rule, naive subsets had a larger estimated richness than memory subsets. Rarefaction gave evidence that sorted-subset sequencing remained incomplete despite large depth.

Data came from immunoSEQ multiplex PCR; TCRdb stores just in-frame clones and leaves some out. Of about 2.1 million clones in the sample, roughly 95% were seen once. Naive CD8 cells lacked CD45RO and underwent positive selection for CCR7, leaving out terminally differentiated effector memory CD45RA+ cells. Per the germline V gene, CDR1 is SEHNR and CDR2 is FQNEAQ (reference sequence). This CDR3 comprises 16 residues. J was trimmed by 9 bases and V by 5 bases; bases with no gene match: 14. The rearrangement links TRBV7-9 to TRBJ2-1, with 9 bases that match TRBD1. Sequencing used naive CD8+ T cells from PBMCs. The clonotype originates from a man aged 18 to 35 in good health. Some clones in this sample may be carry-over from other donors' samples. CDR3 bases: TGTGCCAGCAGCAACTCACCGGGACAGGGCTATGGTGAGCAGTTCTTC. Translation: CASSNSPGQGYGEQFF.